The 6 T cell receptor beta chains given below trace back to one sample, sequenced in a study of T-cell memory formation after mild COVID-19. TCRdb recomputed calls from the 5' RACE reads with MiXCR, one row per CDR3 protein. The table includes 350,000 to 450,000 distinct CDR3 sequences, 20% detected once. Specimen: PBMCs or a T cell subset sorted from them (not recorded which). The receptors here all came from an adult woman who had mild COVID-19 (a few samples of this study predate the infection). Cell type and time point are not known.

The chain joins TRBV7-9 to TRBJ2-7, with D possibly called TRBD1 or TRBD2 (5 bases each). CDR3 size: 17 residues. Germline CDR1 SEHNR, CDR2 FQNEAQ (reference sequence). Trimming left V 4 bases short and J 3 bases short, with 22 bases between. The CDR3 here is CASSSDSGTEDFYEQYF. CDR3 DNA sequence: TGTGCCAGCAGCTCCGACTCCGGGACGGAGGATTTCTACGAGCAGTACTTC. Together with reference TRBV7-9 and TRBJ2-7, the CDR3 gives the full variable domain: DTGVSQNPRHKITKRGQNVTFRCDPISEHNRLYWYRQTLGQGPEFLTYFQNEAQLEKSRLLSDRFSAERPKGSFSTLEIQRTEQGDSAMYLCASSSDSGTEDFYEQYFGPGTRLTVT.

V and J are TRBV4-1 and TRBJ2-5; a possible D gene is TRBD2 (7 bases). Germline CDR1 is MGHRA and CDR2 is YSYEKL. Trimming pared 3 bases from V and 4 bases from J, leaving 18 bases between. CDR3 length: 16 amino acids. This CDR3 is CASSQWGGPLGETQYF. CDR3 sequence (DNA): TGCGCCAGCAGCCAGTGGGGGGGGCCGCTTGGAGAGACCCAGTACTTC.

The V gene is TRBV5-4, the J gene TRBJ2-1; D ambiguous. The CDR3 consists of 14 residues. Germline CDR1 reads SGHNT; CDR2 reads YYREEE (reference sequence). Deletions cut 0 bases from V and 8 bases from J, with 12 bases between. The CDR3 loop is CASSLVGFTDEQFF. CDR3 coding DNA: TGTGCCAGCAGCTTGGTGGGCTTTACAGATGAGCAGTTCTTC.

The genes are TRBV6-1 and TRBJ1-5; 8 nucleotides match TRBD1. CDR3 length: 15 amino acids. CDR1 and CDR2 from the germline V gene are MNHNS and SASEGT. V dropped 6 bases and J dropped 0; count of bases not matched to a gene: 4. The DNA for the CDR3 is TGTGCCAGCAGGGACAGGGCCACTAGCAATCAGCCCCAGCATTTT. As protein: CASRDRATSNQPQHF.

This clonotype is a singleton in its sample. The chain has TRBV7-7 and TRBJ2-7; 11 nucleotides agree with TRBD1. J lost 5 bases, V lost 4 bases, and 10 bases had no gene match. The CDR3 spans 16 residues. Germline V gene sequence: CDR1 SSHAT, CDR2 FNYEAQ (reference sequence). For the CDR3, the DNA is TGTGCCAGCAGCTCGTCCCGGGACAGGGGGATCCACGAGCAGTACTTC. It is translated as CASSSSRDRGIHEQYF.

The V and J genes are TRBV5-6 and TRBJ1-1; 7 positions agree with TRBD1. Per germline, CDR1 SGHDT and CDR2 YYEEEE. The CDR3 is 14 amino acids. V lost 3 bases and J lost 0; bases outside the gene matches: 2. Here the CDR3 reads CASSWGQLNTEAFF. The CDR3, as DNA: TGTGCCAGCAGCTGGGGACAGTTGAACACTGAAGCTTTCTTT.